This T cell receptor beta chain was observed in a study of PD-L1 blockade in urothelial cancer. Whole-study context: Analyses used blood from 3 weeks (second dose) and 6 weeks after treatment start.

Per the germline V gene, CDR1 is SEHNR and CDR2 is FQNEAQ (reference sequence). The CDR3 is 14 amino acids. V was cut by 1 base and J by 5 bases, with 11 bases left in between. The repertoire was sequenced with immunoSEQ multiplex PCR; TCRdb's copy has only in-frame clones and lacks some. Of approximately 51,000 clones in the sample, roughly 86% are singletons; the top ten hold 16%. The specimen was PBMCs, collected around atezolizumab (anti-PD-L1) treatment. This chain links TRBV7-9 with TRBJ2-5; D remains ambiguous. The clonotype originates from a man aged 60 to 75 with urothelial cancer. CDR3 sequence reads: CASSLDVIAETQYF. CDR3 nucleotide sequence: TGTGCCAGCAGCTTAGACGTCATTGCGGAGACCCAGTACTTC.